What follows is one T cell receptor (beta chain) and its context. Antigen unknown. The record originates from a study of CD8+CD57+ T cells in acquired aplastic anemia. Study information: As sequenced from healthy donors, CD4+ cells averaged about 9.8 million reads.

Study outcomes and limitations: In common between the patients and the controls were around 30 CD8+ CDR3 sequences.

Unmatched junction bases numbered 12, after V lost 0 bases and J lost 8 bases. CDR1 and CDR2 (germline): SGHTA, FQGTGA. The CDR3 length is 17 residues. Investigators profiled TCR beta VDJ and CDR3 from genomic DNA template. TCRdb recomputed calls from the reads with MiXCR, one row per CDR3 protein. The sample consists of around 200,000 distinct CDR3 sequences, around 60% of them appearing once. The chain links TRBV7-3 to TRBJ2-1; 8 nucleotides align to TRBD2. This sequence originates from a human donor in good health. The sequenced sample consisted of sorted CD4+, CD8+, or CD8+CD57+ T cells (not recorded which) from PBMCs. In DNA form, the CDR3 reads TGTGCCAGCAGCTTAACGAAAACGGGACTAGTTCGTCATGAGCAGTTCTTC. Protein product: CASSLTKTGLVRHEQFF.